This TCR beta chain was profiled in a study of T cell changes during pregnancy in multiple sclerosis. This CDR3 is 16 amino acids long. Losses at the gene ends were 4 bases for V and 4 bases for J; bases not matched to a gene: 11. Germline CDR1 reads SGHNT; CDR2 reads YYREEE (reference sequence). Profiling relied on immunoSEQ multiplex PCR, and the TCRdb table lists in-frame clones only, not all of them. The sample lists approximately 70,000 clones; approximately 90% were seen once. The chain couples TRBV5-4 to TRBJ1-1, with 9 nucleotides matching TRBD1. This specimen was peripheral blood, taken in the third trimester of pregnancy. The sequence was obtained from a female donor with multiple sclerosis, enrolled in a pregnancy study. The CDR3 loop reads CASSPGQGRLSTEAFF. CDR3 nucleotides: TGTGCCAGCAGCCCAGGACAGGGGCGACTGAGCACTGAAGCTTTCTTT.